This T cell receptor beta chain was identified in a study of graft-versus-host responses after intestinal transplantation. Overall study: Multivisceral, liver-intestinal, or isolated intestinal transplants were given to recipients.

Study-wide results and limits: Within allografts, high graft-versus-host to host-versus-graft clonal ratios were seen among patients with graft-donor T cell macrochimerism.

The length of the CDR3 is 13 residues. Per the germline V gene, CDR1 is SGHRS and CDR2 is YFSETQ. Between the trimmed V and J ends, which lost 1 base and 5 bases, there was a span of 9 bases. Worth noting for this clone: The antigen remains unidentified.

The method was immunoSEQ multiplex PCR; TCRdb's version includes in-frame clones alone and lacks a portion of them. The table has 50,000 or so clones, 85% to 95% seen once. The chain couples TRBV5-1 to TRBJ1-1; D is perhaps TRBD1 (6 bases). The material sequenced was PBMCs, taken roughly 860 days after a first intestinal transplant, on the day of a second. The sequence was obtained from a human patient who received an intestinal transplant, so some T cells may come from the graft donor. The DNA of the CDR3 is TGCGCCAGCAGCTTGCGACAGGCAACTGAAGCTTTCTTT. Residues: CASSLRQATEAFF.